This T cell receptor (beta chain) was documented in a study of T cell responses to AZD1222 COVID-19 vaccine. Some clones are missing from TCRdb's copy, which holds only in-frame ones; the method was immunoSEQ multiplex PCR. The table lists about 100,000 clones, more than 90% of them singletons, with roughly 1.1% in the top ten. Germline CDR1 SGHNT, CDR2 YENEEA. The ends were cut back, 4 bases at V and 3 bases at J, with 8 bases in the middle. This CDR3 comprises 13 residues. This receptor was taken from an adult in good health. J is TRBJ2-3 and V is TRBV11-3; TRBD1 is a possible D gene (6 bases). The sequencing here drew on peripheral blood, taken on day 0 of AZD1222 vaccination. The CDR3 sequence: CASSSGVTDTQYF. The CDR3 bases are TGTGCCAGCAGCTCAGGGGTGACAGATACGCAGTATTTT.